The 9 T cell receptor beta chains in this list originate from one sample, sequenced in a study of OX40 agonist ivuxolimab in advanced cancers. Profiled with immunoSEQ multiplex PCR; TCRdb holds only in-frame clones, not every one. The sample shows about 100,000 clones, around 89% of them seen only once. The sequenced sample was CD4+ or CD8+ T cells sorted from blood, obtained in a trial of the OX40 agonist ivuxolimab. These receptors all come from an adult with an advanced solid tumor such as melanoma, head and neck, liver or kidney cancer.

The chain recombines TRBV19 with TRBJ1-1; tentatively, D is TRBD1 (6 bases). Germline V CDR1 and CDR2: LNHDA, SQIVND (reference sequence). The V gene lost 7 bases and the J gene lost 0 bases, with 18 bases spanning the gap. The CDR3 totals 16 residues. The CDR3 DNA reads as TGTGCCAGTACATACAGGGTGGGGAGCATGAACACTGAAGCTTTCTTT. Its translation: CASTYRVGSMNTEAFF.

The CDR3 sequence is CASSQNRDSSYEQYF. CDR3 sequence (DNA): TGCGCCAGCAGCCAGAACAGGGATTCCTCCTACGAGCAGTACTTC. V usage is TRBV4-1 and J usage is TRBJ2-7; D perhaps matches TRBD1 (6 bases). The CDR3 spans 15 residues. Trimming removed 3 bases from V and 0 bases from J, with 12 bases in between. Germline CDR1 is MGHRA and CDR2 is YSYEKL.

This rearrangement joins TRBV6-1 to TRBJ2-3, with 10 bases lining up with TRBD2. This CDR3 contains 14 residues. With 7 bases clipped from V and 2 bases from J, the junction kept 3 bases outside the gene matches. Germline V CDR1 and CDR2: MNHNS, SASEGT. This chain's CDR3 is CASKLAGITDTQYF. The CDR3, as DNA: TGTGCCAGCAAACTAGCGGGAATCACAGATACGCAGTATTTT.

The CDR3: CASSLVGALGEQYF. The CDR3 bases are TGCGCCAGCAGCTTGGTGGGGGCTCTTGGGGAGCAGTACTTC. The chain employs TRBV5-1 and TRBJ2-7, with a tentative D call TRBD1 (6 bases). There are 14 residues in the CDR3. The germline V and J ends were trimmed by 0 bases and 7 bases, with 14 bases remaining between them. Germline loops: CDR1 SGHRS, CDR2 YFSETQ.

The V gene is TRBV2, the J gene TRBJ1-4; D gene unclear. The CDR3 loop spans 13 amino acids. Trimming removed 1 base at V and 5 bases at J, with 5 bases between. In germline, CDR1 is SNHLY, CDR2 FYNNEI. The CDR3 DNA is TGTGCCAGCAGTGAAGTCCCAAATGAAAAACTGTTTTTT. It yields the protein CASSEVPNEKLFF.

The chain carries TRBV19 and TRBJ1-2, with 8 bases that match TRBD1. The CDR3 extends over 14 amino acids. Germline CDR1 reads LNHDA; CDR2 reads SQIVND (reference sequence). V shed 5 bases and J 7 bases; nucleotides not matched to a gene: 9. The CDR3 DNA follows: TGTGCCAGTAGTGTCCTGACAGGGGCGAGTGGCTACACCTTC. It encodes CASSVLTGASGYTF.

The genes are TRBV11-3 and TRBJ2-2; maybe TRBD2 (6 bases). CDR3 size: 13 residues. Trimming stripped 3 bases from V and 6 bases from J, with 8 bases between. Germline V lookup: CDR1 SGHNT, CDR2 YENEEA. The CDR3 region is CASSFTGAGELFF. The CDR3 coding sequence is TGTGCCAGCAGCTTTACGGGAGCCGGGGAGCTGTTTTTT.

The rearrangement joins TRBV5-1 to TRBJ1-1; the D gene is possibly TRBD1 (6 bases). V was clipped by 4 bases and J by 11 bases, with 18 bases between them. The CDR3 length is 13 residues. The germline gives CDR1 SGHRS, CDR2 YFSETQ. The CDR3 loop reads CASSPDRTQTAFF. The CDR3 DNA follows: TGCGCCAGCAGCCCCGACAGGACCCAGACGGCTTTCTTT.

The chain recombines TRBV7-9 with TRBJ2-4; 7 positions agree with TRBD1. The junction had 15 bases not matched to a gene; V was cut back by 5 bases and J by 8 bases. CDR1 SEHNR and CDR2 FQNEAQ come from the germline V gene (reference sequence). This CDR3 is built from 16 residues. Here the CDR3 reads CASSTDRVERRHIQYF. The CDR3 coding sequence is TGTGCCAGCAGCACAGACAGGGTCGAGAGGAGACACATTCAGTACTTC.